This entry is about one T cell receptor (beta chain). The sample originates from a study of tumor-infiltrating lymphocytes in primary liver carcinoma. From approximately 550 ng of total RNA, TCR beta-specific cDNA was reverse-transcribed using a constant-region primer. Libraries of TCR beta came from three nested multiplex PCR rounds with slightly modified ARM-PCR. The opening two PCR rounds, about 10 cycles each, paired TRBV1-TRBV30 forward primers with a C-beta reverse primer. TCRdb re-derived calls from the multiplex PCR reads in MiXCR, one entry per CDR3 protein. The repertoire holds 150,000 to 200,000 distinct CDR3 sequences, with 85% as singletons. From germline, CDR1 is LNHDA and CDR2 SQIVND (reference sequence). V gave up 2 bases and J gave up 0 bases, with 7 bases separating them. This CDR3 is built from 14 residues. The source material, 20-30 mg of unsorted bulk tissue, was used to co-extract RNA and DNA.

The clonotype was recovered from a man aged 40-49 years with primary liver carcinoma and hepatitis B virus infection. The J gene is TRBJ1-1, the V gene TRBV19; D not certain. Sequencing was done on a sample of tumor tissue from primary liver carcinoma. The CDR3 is CASSIKAVNTEAFF. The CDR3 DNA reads TGTGCCAGTAGTATAAAGGCGGTGAACACTGAAGCTTTCTTT.